This entry lists 9 T cell receptor beta chains sequenced from one sample in a study of T cells in Graves' hyperthyroidism and ophthalmopathy. There were TCR beta CDR3 regions amplified from RNA transcripts. When the TCR CDR3 underwent first-round RT-PCR, the HTBI primer set was used. TCRdb fed the multiplex PCR reads into MiXCR, producing one record per CDR3 protein. The sample records approximately 100,000 distinct CDR3 sequences, roughly 39% being singletons. The sample comprised peripheral blood or thyroid tissue (not recorded which). All receptors come from a woman in her twenties or thirties with Graves' hyperthyroidism.

To note about this clonotype: The junction shows a germline mismatch at one end, possibly a read error. V is TRBV30 and J is TRBJ1-1; D is perhaps TRBD1 (6 bases). CDR3 size: 17 residues. Germline V gene sequence: CDR1 GTSNPN, CDR2 SVGIG (reference sequence). CDR3 protein: CACQGPSKVGTNAEAFF. CDR3 bases: TGTGCCTGTCAGGGGCCCAGTAAGGTTGGGACGAACGCTGAAGCTTTCTTT.

This chain joins TRBV10-3 and TRBJ2-3, with 10 bases matching TRBD1. CDR1 and CDR2 (germline): ENHRY, SYGVKD. The trim removed 4 bases at V and 5 bases at J, leaving 3 bases unmatched. This CDR3 has 14 amino acids. The CDR3 region is CAISGQGARDTQYF. As DNA, the CDR3 is TGTGCCATCAGTGGACAGGGGGCGAGAGATACGCAGTATTTT.

Points on this clonotype: This is likely a read error, given that the CDR3 carries no conserved phenylalanine or tryptophan at its end. The chain uses TRBV5-8 and TRBJ2-7, with 8 bases that match TRBD2. CDR3 length: 15 amino acids. V lost 2 bases, J lost 4 bases, and 8 bases stayed unmatched. The germline gives CDR1 SGHTS, CDR2 YDEGEE. The CDR3: CASSLLPPGGYEQYL. The CDR3 DNA follows: TGTGCCAGCAGCTTATTACCGCCGGGGGGGTACGAGCAGTACTTA.

This clonotype was observed many times. J is TRBJ2-7 and V is TRBV5-1, with D tentatively TRBD1 (5 bases). The CDR3 extends over 14 amino acids. Trimming took 3 bases from V and 2 from J, leaving 12 bases between them. Germline V lookup: CDR1 SGHRS, CDR2 YFSETQ. In nucleotides, the CDR3 is TGCGCCAGCAGCTGGGGCAGGTCTACCTACGAGCAGTACTTC. Translation: CASSWGRSTYEQYF.

This clonotype has a count of ten or more. The chain links TRBV15 to TRBJ1-1; no clear D. Germline lookup yields CDR1 LNHNV and CDR2 YYDKDF (reference sequence). The CDR3 length is 14 residues. Between the trimmed V and J ends, which lost 5 bases and 1 base, there was a span of 11 bases. Here the CDR3 reads CATSEAVGNTEAFF. The CDR3 DNA sequence: TGTGCCACCAGCGAAGCGGTAGGGAACACTGAAGCTTTCTTT.

This clonotype was recorded at least ten times. The chain combines TRBV10-2 with TRBJ1-1; D unclear. CDR1 and CDR2 from the germline V gene are WSHSY and SAAADI. This CDR3 has 13 amino acids. Trimming left V 6 bases short and J 1 base short, with 9 bases between. The CDR3 nucleotides are TGCGCCAGCAGAACAGAACCGAACACTGAAGCTTTCTTT. Amino acids: CASRTEPNTEAFF.

This clonotype has at least ten counts. The J gene is TRBJ2-3, the V gene TRBV7-3; TRBD1 is a possible D gene (6 bases). Germline assignment: CDR1 SGHTA and CDR2 FQGTGA. The CDR3 has 13 residues. V was clipped by 5 bases and J by 3 bases, with 9 bases between them. The DNA of the CDR3 is TGTGCCAGCAGCCACCAGGGGACAGATACGCAGTATTTT. This translates into CASSHQGTDTQYF. The whole variable domain, filled in from reference TRBV7-3 and TRBJ2-3, reads GAGVSQTPSNKVTEKGKYVELRCDPISGHTALYWYRQSLGQGPEFLIYFQGTGAADDSGLPNDRFFAVRPEGSVSTLKIQRTERGDSAVYLCASSHQGTDTQYFGPGTRLTVL.

A note on this clonotype: One junction end disagrees with the germline gene, perhaps due to a read error. The chain is built from TRBV28 and TRBJ2-7; 9 bases line up with TRBD2. This CDR3 comprises 13 residues. Per the germline V gene, CDR1 is MDHEN and CDR2 is SYDVKM. CDR3 region: CASRLAGLYERYF. DNA of the CDR3: TGTGCCAGTCGGCTAGCGGGGCTTTATGAGCGGTACTTC.

In its sample, this clonotype was seen many times. The rearrangement links TRBV6-5 to TRBJ1-5, with D perhaps TRBD1 (6 bases). Per the germline V gene, CDR1 is MNHEY and CDR2 is SVGAGI. CDR3 length: 16 residues. With 2 bases removed from V and 6 bases from J, the gap between germline ends came to 17 bases. In DNA form, the CDR3 reads TGTGCCAGCAGTTACCCCCCCGGGGGGGGCGTTCAGCCCCAGCATTTT. This translates into CASSYPPGGGVQPQHF.